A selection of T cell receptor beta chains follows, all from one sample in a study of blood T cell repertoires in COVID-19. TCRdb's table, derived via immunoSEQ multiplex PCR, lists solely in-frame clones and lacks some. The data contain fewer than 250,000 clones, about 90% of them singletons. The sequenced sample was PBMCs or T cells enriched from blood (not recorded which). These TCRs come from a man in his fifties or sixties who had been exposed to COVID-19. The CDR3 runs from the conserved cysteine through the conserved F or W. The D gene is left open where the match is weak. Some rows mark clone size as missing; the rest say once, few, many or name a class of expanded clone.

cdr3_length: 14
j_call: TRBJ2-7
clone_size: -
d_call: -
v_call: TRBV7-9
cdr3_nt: TGTGCCAGCAGCTTAGTCAGGGACTCCTACGAGCAGTACTTC
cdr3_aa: CASSLVRDSYEQYF

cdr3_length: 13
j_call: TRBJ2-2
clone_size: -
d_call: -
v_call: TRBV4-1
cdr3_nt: TGCGCCAGCAGCCAGGCAAAGACCGGGGAGCTGTTTTTT
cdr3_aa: CASSQAKTGELFF

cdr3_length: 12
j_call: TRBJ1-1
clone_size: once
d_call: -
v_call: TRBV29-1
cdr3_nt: TGCAGCGTGGGTAGGGGTGACACTGAAGCTTTCTTT
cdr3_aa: CSVGRGDTEAFF

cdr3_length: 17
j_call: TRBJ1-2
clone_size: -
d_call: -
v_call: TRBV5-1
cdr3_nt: TGCGCCAGCAGCCTGGGAGGTACAGGGTTAGCTAACTATGGCTACACCTTC
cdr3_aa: CASSLGGTGLANYGYTF

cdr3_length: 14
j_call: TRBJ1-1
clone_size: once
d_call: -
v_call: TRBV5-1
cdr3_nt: TGCGCCAGCAGCTTGGACGCTATGAACACTGAAGCTTTCTTT
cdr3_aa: CASSLDAMNTEAFF

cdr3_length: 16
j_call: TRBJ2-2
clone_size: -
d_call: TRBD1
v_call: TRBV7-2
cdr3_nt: TGTGCCAGCAGCTTAGCGGGGACAGGGGGCACCGGGGAGCTGTTTTTT
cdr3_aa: CASSLAGTGGTGELFF

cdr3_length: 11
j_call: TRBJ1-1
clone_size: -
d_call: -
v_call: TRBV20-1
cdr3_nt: TGCAGTGCCGCCCCAGGGACTGAAGCTTTCTTT
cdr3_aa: CSAAPGTEAFF

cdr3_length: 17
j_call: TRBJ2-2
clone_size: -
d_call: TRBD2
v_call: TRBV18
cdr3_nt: TGTGCCAGCTCACGGGGACTAGCGGAGTCGAACACCGGGGAGCTGTTTTTT
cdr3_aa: CASSRGLAESNTGELFF

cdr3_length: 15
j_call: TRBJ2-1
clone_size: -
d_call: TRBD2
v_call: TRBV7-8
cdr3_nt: TGTGCCAGCAGCCGAGGGGGACTAGGTAAAGGTGAGCAGTTCTTC
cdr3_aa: CASSRGGLGKGEQFF

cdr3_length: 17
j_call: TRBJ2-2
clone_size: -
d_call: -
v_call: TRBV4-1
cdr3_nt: TGCGCCAGCAGTCACGCACTAAGAAAAGCGAACACCGGGGAGCTGTTTTTT
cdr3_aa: CASSHALRKANTGELFF

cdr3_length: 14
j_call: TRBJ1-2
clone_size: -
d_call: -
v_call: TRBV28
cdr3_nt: TGTGCCAGCAGTCCTCTGCGGCGACCCCATGGCTACACCTTC
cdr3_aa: CASSPLRRPHGYTF

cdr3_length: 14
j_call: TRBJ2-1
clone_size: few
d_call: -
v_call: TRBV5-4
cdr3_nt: TGTGCCAGCAGCGGGGCCCACAGATACAATGAGCAGTTCTTC
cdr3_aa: CASSGAHRYNEQFF

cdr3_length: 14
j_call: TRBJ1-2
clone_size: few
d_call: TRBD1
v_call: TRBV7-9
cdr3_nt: TGTGCCAGCAGACCGATTGGGACAGTATTTGGCTACACCTTC
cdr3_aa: CASRPIGTVFGYTF

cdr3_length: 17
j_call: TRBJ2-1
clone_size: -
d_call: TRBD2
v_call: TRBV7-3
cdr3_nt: TGTGCCAGCAGCACCCATAGGGGTAGCGGGGGATACAATGAGCAGTTCTTC
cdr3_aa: CASSTHRGSGGYNEQFF

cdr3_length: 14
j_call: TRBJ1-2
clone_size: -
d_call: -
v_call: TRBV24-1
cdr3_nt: TGTGCCACCAGTGGCTCGGGACTGGGAGGTGGCTACACCTTC
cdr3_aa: CATSGSGLGGGYTF

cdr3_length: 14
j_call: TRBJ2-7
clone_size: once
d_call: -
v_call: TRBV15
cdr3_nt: TGTGCCACCAGCAGTCGGGACACCGCCTACGAGCAGTACTTC
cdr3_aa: CATSSRDTAYEQYF

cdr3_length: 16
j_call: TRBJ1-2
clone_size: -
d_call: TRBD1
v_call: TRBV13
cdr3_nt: TGTGCCAGCAGCAGAGACAGGGGTTGGACTAACTATGGCTACACCTTC
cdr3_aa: CASSRDRGWTNYGYTF

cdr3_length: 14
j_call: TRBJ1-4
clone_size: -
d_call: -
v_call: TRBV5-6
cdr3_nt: TGTGCCAGCAGCCTAGGGGAGGGTCAGGAAAAACTGTTTTTT
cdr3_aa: CASSLGEGQEKLFF

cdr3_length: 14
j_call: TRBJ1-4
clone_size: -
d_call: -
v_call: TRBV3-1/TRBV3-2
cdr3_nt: TGTGCCAGCAGCCAGAACAGGGTAAATGAAAAACTGTTTTTT
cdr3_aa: CASSQNRVNEKLFF

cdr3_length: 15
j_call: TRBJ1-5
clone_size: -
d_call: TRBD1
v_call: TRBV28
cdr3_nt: TGTGCCAGCACCTTATGGGACAGCGATAATCAGCCCCAGCATTTT
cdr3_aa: CASTLWDSDNQPQHF

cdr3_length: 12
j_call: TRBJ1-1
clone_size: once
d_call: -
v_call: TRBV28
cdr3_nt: TGTGCCAGCAGTACCCCGGGGGTTGAAGCTTTCTTT
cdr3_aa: CASSTPGVEAFF

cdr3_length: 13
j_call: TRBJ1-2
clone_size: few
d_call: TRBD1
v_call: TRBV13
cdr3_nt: TGTGCCAGCAGCTGGACAGGGAACTATGGCTACACCTTC
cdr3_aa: CASSWTGNYGYTF

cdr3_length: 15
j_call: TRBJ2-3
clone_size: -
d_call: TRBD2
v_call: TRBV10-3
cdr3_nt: TGTGCCATCCGGCTAGCGGGGGGGCGGACAGATACGCAGTATTTT
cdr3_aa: CAIRLAGGRTDTQYF

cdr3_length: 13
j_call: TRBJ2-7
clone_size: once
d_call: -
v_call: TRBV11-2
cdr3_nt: TGTGCCAGCAGCCTGGCCCGGGACTACGAGCAGTACTTC
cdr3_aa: CASSLARDYEQYF

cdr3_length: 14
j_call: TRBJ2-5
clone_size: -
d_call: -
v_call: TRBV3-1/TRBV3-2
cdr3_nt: TGTGCCAGCAGCCAAGGGCTCTCTCAAGAGACCCAGTACTTC
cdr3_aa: CASSQGLSQETQYF

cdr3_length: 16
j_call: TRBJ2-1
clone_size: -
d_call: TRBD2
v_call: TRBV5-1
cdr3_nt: TGCGCCAGCAGCGCCGGGGGACTAGCGGGTTACAATGAGCAGTTCTTC
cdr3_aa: CASSAGGLAGYNEQFF